These 24 T cell receptor beta chains share one sample of origin, sequenced in a study of cytomegalovirus exposure and HLA in healthy donors. The PCR contained 60 Vbeta and 13 Jbeta primers. Assay: immunoSEQ multiplex PCR; the TCRdb copy retains only in-frame clones and omits some. The sample shows some 110,000 clones, approximately 11% of them seen only once. Sequencing was done on a sample of PBMCs. The receptors shown here come from a man in his forties in good health and CMV-seropositive.

This clone turned up a few times. The rearrangement joins TRBV5-6 to TRBJ2-5; D remains unclear. V was trimmed by 5 bases and J by 5 bases, leaving 7 bases between them. This CDR3 has 11 amino acids. Germline values: CDR1 SGHDT, CDR2 YYEEEE. The CDR3 spells CASSRSETQYF. Here the CDR3 DNA reads TGTGCCAGCAGTCGTTCCGAGACCCAGTACTTC.

The rearrangement uses TRBV4-3 and TRBJ2-1, with 8 bases aligning to TRBD1. CDR1 is LGHNA and CDR2 is YSLEER in the germline V gene. V dropped 5 bases and J dropped 4; count of bases not matched to a gene: 7. This CDR3 is 15 amino acids long. The CDR3 spells CASSSGTGGYNEQFF. The CDR3 bases are TGCGCCAGCAGCTCCGGGACAGGAGGATACAATGAGCAGTTCTTC.

The chain recombines TRBV19 with TRBJ2-7; tentative D call: TRBD1 (5 bases). The CDR3 spans 17 residues. The V gene's germline CDR1 is LNHDA and CDR2 SQIVND (reference sequence). The germline V and J ends were trimmed by 1 base and 5 bases, with 21 bases remaining between them. CDR3 in amino acids: CASSIGTGVSTDHEQYF. CDR3 DNA: TGTGCCAGTAGTATAGGAACAGGAGTTTCCACCGATCACGAGCAGTACTTC.

V is TRBV12-5 and J is TRBJ2-1; TRBD1 matches at 12 bases. Germline assignment: CDR1 LGHNT and CDR2 FRNRAP. This CDR3 region has 15 residues. V was clipped by 5 bases and J by 7 bases; unmatched bases: 6. The CDR3 reads CASGPGTGGQNEQFF. CDR3 coding DNA: TGTGCTAGTGGTCCCGGGACAGGGGGCCAAAATGAGCAGTTCTTC.

The CDR3 region is CASREGQSYEQFF. For the CDR3, the DNA is TGCGCCAGCAGGGAGGGCCAATCCTATGAGCAGTTCTTC. This chain uses TRBV5-1 with TRBJ2-1, with a weak D call TRBD2 (6 bases). The germline V gene encodes CDR1 SGHRS and CDR2 YFSETQ. V dropped 5 bases and J dropped 8 bases, with 14 bases sitting between them. This CDR3 region has 13 residues.

This clone appeared a few times. The J gene is TRBJ2-5, the V gene TRBV7-7; no definite D call. Germline V gene data show CDR1 as SSHAT and CDR2 as FNYEAQ (reference sequence). CDR3 size: 13 residues. Trimming took off 3 bases at V and 3 bases at J, with 8 bases between the two ends. DNA for the CDR3: TGTGCCAGCAGCTTCGCGGCGAAAGAGACCCAGTACTTC. Protein sequence: CASSFAAKETQYF.

This sequence joins TRBV5-1 and TRBJ1-3, with D possibly TRBD1 on 6 matching bases. This CDR3 has 17 amino acids. Trimming removed 0 bases at V and 0 bases at J, with 13 bases between. In germline, CDR1 is SGHRS, CDR2 YFSETQ. This CDR3 is CASSLGGGPSSGNTIYF. CDR3 in DNA: TGCGCCAGCAGCTTGGGAGGGGGTCCCTCCTCTGGAAACACCATATATTTT. The full variable domain, rest sourced from reference TRBV5-1 and TRBJ1-3, is KAGVTQTPRYLIKTRGQQVTLSCSPISGHRSVSWYQQTPGQGLQFLFEYFSETQRNKGNFPGRFSGRQFSNSRSEMNVSTLELGDSALYLCASSLGGGPSSGNTIYFGEGSWLTVV.

The genes are TRBV14 and TRBJ1-2, with TRBD1 identical over 7 bases. V was clipped by 0 bases and J by 7 bases; unmatched bases: 8. Germline V gene data show CDR1 as SGHDN and CDR2 as FVKESK. The CDR3 contains 15 residues. The DNA of the CDR3 is TGTGCCAGCAGCCAAGATTGGATAGGGGGCTCTGGCTACACCTTC. It encodes CASSQDWIGGSGYTF.

The V call is TRBV5-1, the J call TRBJ2-5; 9 bases fit TRBD2. V gave up 0 bases and J gave up 1 base; unmatched junction bases: 7. Germline V gene lookup returns CDR1 SGHRS and CDR2 YFSETQ. The CDR3 runs to 17 residues. CDR3: CASSLGLAETAQETQYF. Here the CDR3 DNA reads TGCGCCAGCAGCTTGGGACTAGCGGAGACCGCCCAAGAGACCCAGTACTTC.

Remarks on this clone: Within the sample, other DNA sequences also encode this same CDR3. The V call is TRBV6-5, the J call TRBJ1-4; 7 nucleotides agree with TRBD1. CDR3 length: 15 residues. CDR1 is MNHEY, CDR2 SVGAGI, per germline. Germline trimming cut 6 bases from V and 2 bases from J; bases unmatched to any gene: 6. In DNA, the CDR3 is TGTGCCAGCAGCCGACAGGGTATCACTAATGAAAAACTGTTTTTT. Protein sequence: CASSRQGITNEKLFF.

This clone was picked up a small number of times. Its ends do not fully match the called genes, so a read error is possible. The chain uses TRBV7-7 and TRBJ2-1; 7 bases match TRBD2. The germline CDR1 and CDR2 sequences are SSHAT and FNYEAQ (reference sequence). The CDR3 sequence is 14 residues long. CDR3 in amino acids: CASSPGGSYNEQFF. The CDR3 nucleotides are TGTGCTAGCAGCCCCGGCGGGAGCTACAATGAGCAGTTCTTC. The full variable domain, completed using reference TRBV7-7 and TRBJ2-1, is GAGVSQSPRYKVTKRGQDVTLRCDPISSHATLYWYQQALGQGPEFLTYFNYEAQPDKSGLPSDRFSAERPEGSISTLTIQRTEQRDSAMYRCASSPGGSYNEQFFGPGTRLTVL.

The rearrangement uses TRBV6-1 and TRBJ1-1; no firm D call. CDR3 length equals 13 residues. The V end lost 4 bases, the J end lost 1 base, and 7 bases lay between the germline ends. Germline CDR1 MNHNS, CDR2 SASEGT. DNA of the CDR3: TGTGCCAGCAGTGGAGTGCAGAACACTGAAGCTTTCTTT. Residues: CASSGVQNTEAFF.

The rearrangement links TRBV7-9 to TRBJ2-1, with 9 bases identical to TRBD2. Germline V gene sequence: CDR1 SEHNR, CDR2 FQNEAQ (reference sequence). J gave up 2 bases and V 5 bases, and 4 bases lay outside the gene matches. The CDR3 sequence is 15 residues long. CDR3 coding DNA: TGTGCCAGCAGCCAGACTAGCGGCCCCTACAATGAGCAGTTCTTC. This encodes CASSQTSGPYNEQFF.

The V gene is TRBV5-5, the J gene TRBJ1-4, with a possible D match to TRBD1 (5 bases). V lost 4 bases and J lost 0, with 7 bases in between. This CDR3 has 14 amino acids. CDR1 is SGHKS and CDR2 is YYEKEE in the germline V gene (reference sequence). CDR3 nucleotide sequence: TGTGCCAGCAGCCTCAGGGCAACTAATGAAAAACTGTTTTTT. Protein: CASSLRATNEKLFF.

The gene calls are TRBV18 and TRBJ1-1, with 7 bases identical to TRBD1. The CDR3 runs to 15 residues. The V and J ends lost 1 base and 3 bases, in that order; junction bases with no gene match: 5. Germline loops: CDR1 KGHSH, CDR2 LQKENI. This CDR3 reads CASSPQVGQDTEAFF. In DNA, the CDR3 is TGTGCCAGCTCACCACAAGTCGGACAGGACACTGAAGCTTTCTTT.

V usage is TRBV18 and J usage is TRBJ1-3; the D gene is possibly TRBD1 (6 bases). Germline loops: CDR1 KGHSH, CDR2 LQKENI. This CDR3 has 15 residues. Trimming took off 3 bases at V and 6 bases at J, with 15 bases between the two ends. CDR3 amino acids: CASSPRTVDLNTIYF. The CDR3 nucleotides read TGTGCCAGCTCACCGAGGACAGTTGACTTAAACACCATATATTTT.

A remark on this clone: The junction does not match germline at one end; this may be a read error. Other nucleotide sequences in the sample specify the same CDR3. The chain employs TRBV29-1 and TRBJ2-7, with TRBD1 matching 8 bases. The CDR3 loop spans 14 amino acids. Germline V gene sequence: CDR1 SQVTM, CDR2 ANQGSEA. The CDR3 region is CSVARDRTAWEQYF. The CDR3 DNA follows: TGCAGCGTTGCAAGGGACAGGACCGCCTGGGAGCAGTATTTC.

This sequence joins TRBV6-5 and TRBJ2-1, with 9 positions matching TRBD2. The J segment lost 10 bases and the V segment lost 2 bases, leaving 6 bases of the junction unmatched. This CDR3 contains 14 residues. The germline gives CDR1 MNHEY, CDR2 SVGAGI. This CDR3 is CASSYLLSGGEQFF. CDR3 bases: TGTGCCAGCAGTTACCTCCTTAGCGGGGGCGAGCAGTTCTTC.

This sequence joins TRBV2 and TRBJ2-7, with 12 bases aligning to TRBD1. CDR1 SNHLY and CDR2 FYNNEI come from the germline V gene. Trimming took 7 bases from V and 3 from J; bases not matched to a gene: 10. This CDR3 region has 16 residues. The CDR3 sequence is CASTPGTGGADYEQYF. The DNA for the CDR3 is TGTGCCAGCACCCCCGGGACAGGGGGCGCGGACTACGAGCAGTACTTC.

This clone was seen more than once but under ten times. J is TRBJ2-7 and V is TRBV28, with D possibly TRBD2 on 5 matching bases. V lost 5 bases and J lost 7, with 9 bases in between. CDR1 and CDR2 (germline): MDHEN, SYDVKM. The CDR3 sequence is 11 residues long. CDR3 in DNA: TGTGCCAGCAGTAAAACTAGGGAGCAGTACTTC. It is translated as CASSKTREQYF.

This clone has just a few counts. This chain uses TRBV6-5 with TRBJ2-3, with 7 bases fitting TRBD2. The V and J ends lost 7 bases and 2 bases, in that order; junction bases with no gene match: 6. The CDR3 has 14 amino acids. Germline V gene lookup returns CDR1 MNHEY and CDR2 SVGAGI. Written as DNA, the CDR3 is TGTGCCAGCAAGAGGGAGGGGTCCACAGATACGCAGTATTTT. Amino acid sequence: CASKREGSTDTQYF.

This clone was seen more than once but under ten times. The chain links TRBV6-1 to TRBJ1-5; no definite D call. In germline, CDR1 is MNHNS, CDR2 SASEGT. Trimming removed 8 bases at V and 4 bases at J, with 15 bases between. The CDR3 runs 14 residues. The DNA of the CDR3 is TGTGCCAGCCGTGTGGGTGAGGTAAATCAGCCCCAGCATTTT. It specifies CASRVGEVNQPQHF.

This rearrangement joins TRBV6-5 to TRBJ1-2; 9 bases are shared with TRBD1. CDR3 length equals 12 residues. In germline, CDR1 is MNHEY, CDR2 SVGAGI. The V gene end was trimmed by 8 bases and the J gene end by 8 bases; junction bases not matched to a gene: 6. The CDR3 reads CASLGTGKGYTF. The CDR3 DNA sequence: TGTGCCAGCCTGGGGACAGGGAAAGGCTACACCTTC.

This clone has only a few counts. The chain carries TRBV9 and TRBJ1-2; 7 bases agree with TRBD1. Germline V lookup: CDR1 SGDLS, CDR2 YYNGEE. CDR3 length equals 14 residues. V shed 2 bases and J 0 bases; nucleotides not matched to a gene: 1. The CDR3 here is CASSVTGANYGYTF. DNA for the CDR3: TGTGCCAGCAGCGTTACAGGGGCTAACTATGGCTACACCTTC. Using reference TRBV9 and TRBJ1-2 for the parts outside the CDR3, the full variable domain is DSGVTQTPKHLITATGQRVTLRCSPRSGDLSVYWYQQSLDQGLQFLIQYYNGEERAKGNILERFSAQQFPDLHSELNLSSLELGDSALYFCASSVTGANYGYTFGSGTRLTVV.